These T cell receptor beta chains were read from a single sample in a study of sequential checkpoint blockade in melanoma. Clones were sequenced by immunoSEQ multiplex PCR, and TCRdb holds only the in-frame ones, with some missing. The sample carries fewer than 9,500 clones, around a quarter recorded once. The source was tumor tissue (inferred from file names), collected from a patient given nivolumab and ipilimumab in sequence. These receptors all come from a human donor with melanoma. Both conserved end residues are part of each CDR3. Fields, in order: CDR3 DNA, CDR3 protein, J gene, V gene, D gene, clone size. The D gene is left open where the match is weak. Clone size, where shown, is once, few, many, or a class for clones that have expanded.

TGTGCCAGCAGTTCGGCGGGAGGCGTAGAGACCCAGTACTTC,CASSSAGGVETQYF,TRBJ2-5,TRBV7-7,TRBD2,many
TGTGCCAGTAGTAGGTGGACAGGGCATAGCAATCAGCCCCAGCATTTT,CASSRWTGHSNQPQHF,TRBJ1-5,TRBV19,TRBD1,-
TGTGCCATCGGGTCGGGGAGCGCGGGTGGAGAGACCCAGTACTTC,CAIGSGSAGGETQYF,TRBJ2-5,TRBV6-8,-,few
TGTGCCACCTCTCCGGAGACCGGGGAGCTGTTTTTT,CATSPETGELFF,TRBJ2-2,TRBV6-8,-,many
TGTGCCAGTAGATCCAGGGGGCAAGGGGGCTATGGCTACACCTTC,CASRSRGQGGYGYTF,TRBJ1-2,TRBV19,TRBD1,-
TGCGCCAGTTACCCCCCCGGGGAGAGCTTTGGTGGCTACACCTTC,CASYPPGESFGGYTF,TRBJ1-2,TRBV5-1,-,few
TGTGCCAGCAGAGAGCGGGTAACGGGAAACACTGAAGCTTTCTTT,CASRERVTGNTEAFF,TRBJ1-1,TRBV6-8,-,-
TGTGCCAGCAGCACTCTTGGGGGTTCAGGGGATACGCAGTATTTT,CASSTLGGSGDTQYF,TRBJ2-3,TRBV7-6,-,-
TGTGCCAGCAGCCTTCGGGAAGGCGGGGGCTACAATGAGCAGTTCTTC,CASSLREGGGYNEQFF,TRBJ2-1,TRBV9,TRBD2,many
TGTGCCAGCAGCCTCCGACAGGGGGTGGCTGAAAAACTGTTTTTT,CASSLRQGVAEKLFF,TRBJ1-4,TRBV7-6,TRBD1,-
TGTGCCAGCAGTCCCTATGGGACCGGGGCCAACGTCCTGACTTTC,CASSPYGTGANVLTF,TRBJ2-6,TRBV28,-,-
TGTGCCAGCAGTGAAGGGTTTGAACCCGAGACCCAGTACTTC,CASSEGFEPETQYF,TRBJ2-5,TRBV6-1,-,-
TGTGCCAGCAGCCGACAGGGGGCGGAGGAGCTGTTTTTT,CASSRQGAEELFF,TRBJ2-2,TRBV7-1,TRBD1,few
TGTGCCAGTAGTGGGGTAAACTCTGGGGCCAACGTCCTGACTTTC,CASSGVNSGANVLTF,TRBJ2-6,TRBV19,-,-
TGTGCCAGCAGTGAATATTGGGATTCGCGATCCAATGAGCAGTTCTTC,CASSEYWDSRSNEQFF,TRBJ2-1,TRBV25-1,-,-
TGTGCCAGTAGTACAGGGGTGACTGAAGCTTTCTTT,CASSTGVTEAFF,TRBJ1-1,TRBV19,-,few
TGTGCCATCAGTGAGTCGATGGCGGGATCCTACAATGAGCAGTTCTTC,CAISESMAGSYNEQFF,TRBJ2-1,TRBV10-3,-,few
TGTGCCAGCAGCTTTAGGGGGCAGGCTAGCAATCAGCCCCAGCATTTT,CASSFRGQASNQPQHF,TRBJ1-5,TRBV11-3,TRBD1,many
TGCGCCAGCAGCTTGAATGGGGGTAGCAATCAGCCCCAGCATTTT,CASSLNGGSNQPQHF,TRBJ1-5,TRBV5-1,-,few
TGTGCCAGCAGTACCGGAGGAGGTTGGAATGAGCAGTTCTTC,CASSTGGGWNEQFF,TRBJ2-1,TRBV28,-,-
TGCAGCGTTGAGGGGCGGTACACAGATACGCAGTATTTT,CSVEGRYTDTQYF,TRBJ2-3,TRBV29-1,-,-
TGTGCCTGGAGTCTCCATAGCGGGAGAGAGACCCAGTACTTC,CAWSLHSGRETQYF,TRBJ2-5,TRBV30,TRBD2,-
TGTGCCAGCAGTGACAGGGCTAGCGGTCGCTCCTACAATGAGCAGTTCTTC,CASSDRASGRSYNEQFF,TRBJ2-1,TRBV6-8,-,-
TGTGCCAGCAGTTATCGGACTAGCGGGATATTCACAGATACGCAGTATTTT,CASSYRTSGIFTDTQYF,TRBJ2-3,TRBV6-8,TRBD2,medium-sized
TGTGCCAGCAGTGTGACTAGCGGAGAGGGAAACATTCAGTACTTC,CASSVTSGEGNIQYF,TRBJ2-4,TRBV28,TRBD2,-
TGCGCCAGCAGCCAAGACATGTATAGCAATCAGCCCCAGCATTTT,CASSQDMYSNQPQHF,TRBJ1-5,TRBV1,-,medium-sized
TGTGCCAGCAGCGACTGCTCCGACAGGGCCGGAAACACCATATATTTT,CASSDCSDRAGNTIYF,TRBJ1-3,TRBV9,TRBD1,few
TGCGCCAGCAGCCAAGAAGGGATGGAGGGAAACATTCAGTACTTC,CASSQEGMEGNIQYF,TRBJ2-4,TRBV4-1,-,medium-sized
TGTGCCAGCAGCTTGTGGACAGCGACAGCTGGGGCCAACGTCCTGACTTTC,CASSLWTATAGANVLTF,TRBJ2-6,TRBV11-3,-,many
TGTGCCTGGAGTGTAGACAGCTATGGCTACACCTTC,CAWSVDSYGYTF,TRBJ1-2,TRBV30,-,-
TGTGCCAGCCCTCCCGTAGTGGGGTCAAGCTCCTACAATGAGCAGTTCTTC,CASPPVVGSSSYNEQFF,TRBJ2-1,TRBV28,-,-
TGCGCCAGCAGCTCTGGTTGGGGGGGTGAAAAACTGTTTTTT,CASSSGWGGEKLFF,TRBJ1-4,TRBV5-1,-,few
TGTGCCAGCAGCTTAAATCGGCGGGGAGACACAGATACGCAGTATTTT,CASSLNRRGDTDTQYF,TRBJ2-3,TRBV11-3,-,many
TGCGCCAGCAGCTTGGAAGTAGGTTGGACCGGGGAGCTGTTTTTT,CASSLEVGWTGELFF,TRBJ2-2,TRBV5-1,-,-